These 6 T cell receptor beta chains were sequenced from one sample in a study of technical replicates of blood from several donors (dated 2017 in TCRdb). The library was generated by the immunoSEQ multiplex PCR assay. TCRdb obtained this table from immuneACCESS and retained in-frame rearrangements with V and J assigned. These tables miss some clones; where compared with another copy, unresolved V genes account for less than half of the shortfall, and the remainder is unexplained. A total of around 75,000 clones appear in this sample, under 95% of them only once. The top ten constitute 0.27% of the sample. The material sequenced was T cells isolated from PBMCs. The receptors stem from a human donor in good health.

This clone is a singleton in its sample. The V and J genes are TRBV28 and TRBJ2-7, with a tentative D call TRBD2 (5 bases). There are 15 residues in the CDR3. V shed 4 bases and J shed 4 bases, with 17 bases lying between them. Germline assignment: CDR1 MDHEN and CDR2 SYDVKM. The CDR3 nucleotides read TGTGCCAGCAGTTCCCTGGACGGAGGTCCGTACGAGCAGTACTTC. It yields the protein CASSSLDGGPYEQYF.

Note on this clone: Without the conserved terminal phenylalanine or tryptophan, this CDR3 likely stems from a read error. Because the CDR3's place on the DNA is in doubt, the DNA is left out and the CDR3 is given as listed by TCRdb. J is TRBJ2-3 and V is TRBV5-1; the table's D call TRBD1 went unverified against the DNA. The CDR3 is made up of 12 amino acids, end residues included. Germline assignment: CDR1 SGHRS and CDR2 YFSETQ. CDR3: CASSLDLNRDPM.

DNA of the CDR3: TGCGCCAGCAGCTTACAGGGAGAGGAGACCCAGTACTTC. Amino acids: CASSLQGEETQYF. The V call is TRBV5-1, the J call TRBJ2-5, with D possibly being TRBD1 (6 bases). The CDR3 covers 13 residues. Germline V gene lookup returns CDR1 SGHRS and CDR2 YFSETQ. V lost 2 bases and J lost 5, with 10 bases in between.

The genes are TRBV7-9 and TRBJ1-5; 11 bases fit TRBD1. Germline CDR1 is SEHNR and CDR2 is FQNEAQ (reference sequence). V shed 5 bases and J 6 bases; nucleotides not matched to a gene: 9. There are 16 residues in the CDR3. The DNA of the CDR3 is TGTGCCAGCAGCACCGGGACAGGGGGTTTTGGTCAGCCCCAGCATTTT. It is translated as CASSTGTGGFGQPQHF.

The chain combines TRBV5-1 with TRBJ1-6; possibly TRBD1 for D (5 bases). This CDR3 is built from 15 residues. Germline CDR1 is SGHRS and CDR2 is YFSETQ. Trimming removed 2 bases from V and 9 bases from J, with 15 bases in between. For the CDR3, the DNA is TGCGCCAGCAGCTTTGGGGGGGTTGTTGGTTCACCCCTCCACTTT. Its protein is CASSFGGVVGSPLHF. The full variable domain, completed using reference TRBV5-1 and TRBJ1-6, is KAGVTQTPRYLIKTRGQQVTLSCSPISGHRSVSWYQQTPGQGLQFLFEYFSETQRNKGNFPGRFSGRQFSNSRSEMNVSTLELGDSALYLCASSFGGVVGSPLHFGNGTRLTVT.

J is TRBJ2-2 and V is TRBV25-1; TRBD2 matches 9 bases. Trimming cost V 1 base and J 7 bases; bases outside gene matches: 10. The CDR3 contains 17 residues. Germline V gives CDR1 MGHDK, CDR2 SYGVNS. CDR3 amino acids: CASSEWWFRREGGELFF. CDR3 bases: TGTGCCAGCAGTGAATGGTGGTTTAGGCGGGAGGGCGGGGAGCTGTTTTTT. The full variable domain, its missing parts supplied by reference TRBV25-1 and TRBJ2-2, is EADIYQTPRYLVIGTGKKITLECSQTMGHDKMYWYQQDPGMELHLIHYSYGVNSTEKGDLSSESTVSRIRTEHFPLTLESARPSHTSQYLCASSEWWFRREGGELFFGEGSRLTVL.